This TCR beta chain came from a study of T cell responses to AZD1222 COVID-19 vaccine. Produced via immunoSEQ multiplex PCR; TCRdb's table is partial and in-frame only. The sample consists of 100,000 to 150,000 clones, 90% of them appearing once. The germline V gene encodes CDR1 SGHNT and CDR2 YYREEE (reference sequence). The ends lost 4 bases at V and 8 bases at J; junction bases unmatched: 8. The CDR3 sequence is 14 residues long. General observations from the study: Among spike-specific TCRs, nearly half reportedly target unmutated variant regions.

A remark on this clone: Its target is unknown.

The J gene is TRBJ1-4, the V gene TRBV5-4, with TRBD1 matching 7 bases. The receptor was derived from an adult in good health. The starting material was peripheral blood, obtained on day 0 of AZD1222 vaccination. The CDR3 loop reads CASSRTGVREKLFF. CDR3 DNA: TGTGCCAGCAGCAGAACAGGGGTACGGGAAAAACTGTTTTTT.